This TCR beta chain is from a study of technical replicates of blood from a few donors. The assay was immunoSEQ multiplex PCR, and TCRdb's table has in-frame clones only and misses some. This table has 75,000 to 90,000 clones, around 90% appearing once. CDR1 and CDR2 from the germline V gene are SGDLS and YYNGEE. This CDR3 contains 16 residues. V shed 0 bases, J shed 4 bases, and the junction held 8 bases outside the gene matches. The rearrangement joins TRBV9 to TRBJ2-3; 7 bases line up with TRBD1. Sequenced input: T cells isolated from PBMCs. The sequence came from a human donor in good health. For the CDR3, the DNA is TGTGCCAGCAGCGTAGGTATCGACAGGGTGGCAGATACGCAGTATTTT. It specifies CASSVGIDRVADTQYF.